The entry below gives a single T cell receptor (beta chain) sequence along with its context. CDR1 is SGHDN, CDR2 FVKESK, per germline. Trimming removed 4 bases from V and 0 bases from J, with 12 bases in between. The length of the CDR3 is 15 residues. Here immunoSEQ multiplex PCR was the method, and the copy in TCRdb shows in-frame clones only, minus some. The data hold 60,000 to 70,000 clones, with about 82% observed a single time. This entry comes from a study of control samples from healthy donors and cancer patients. The TCR was taken from a man aged 35-49 years in good health. V and J are TRBV14 and TRBJ1-2; no firm D call. Sequencing input: blood. Here the CDR3 reads CASSPHQGSNYGYTF. For the CDR3, the DNA is TGTGCCAGCAGCCCTCATCAAGGCTCTAACTATGGCTACACCTTC. The whole variable domain, remainder taken from reference TRBV14 and TRBJ1-2, is EAGVTQFPSHSVIEKGQTVTLRCDPISGHDNLYWYRRVMGKEIKFLLHFVKESKQDESGMPNNRFLAERTGGTYSTLKVQPAELEDSGVYFCASSPHQGSNYGYTFGSGTRLTVV.